The 27 T cell receptor beta chains below all came from one sample that was sequenced in a study of tumor-infiltrating lymphocytes in oesophageal squamous cell carcinoma. TCRdb independently ran MiXCR on the PCR reads; one entry per CDR3 protein. The sample has fewer than 6,500 distinct CDR3 sequences, approximately 14% seen once. The sample was esophageal tumor tissue. The receptors were sampled from a male donor with esophageal squamous cell carcinoma.

This clonotype was detected only a few times. This chain connects TRBV19 to TRBJ2-1, with D tentatively TRBD1 or TRBD2 (6 bases each). The J call may be mistaken, given a closer DNA end match to TRBJ2-7. The CDR3 consists of 14 residues. Germline loops: CDR1 LNHDA, CDR2 SQIVND (reference sequence). CDR3 sequence reads: CASNGGTEWYEQYF. Here the CDR3 DNA reads TGTGCCAGTAACGGGGGCACGGAATGGTACGAGCAGTACTTC.

By sample share, this clonotype is large. The chain couples TRBV7-8 to TRBJ2-2, with D unclear. The V and J ends lost 5 bases and 6 bases respectively, with 13 bases between them. This CDR3 is 14 amino acids long. CDR1 and CDR2 (germline): SGHVS, FQNEAQ. CDR3 in amino acids: CASSPQVGAGELFF. CDR3 nucleotides: TGTGCCAGCAGCCCCCAGGTTGGGGCCGGGGAGCTGTTTTTT.

This clonotype is labeled medium-sized. The chain joins TRBV19 to TRBJ2-1; TRBD2 is a possible D gene (6 bases). V was cut by 4 bases and J by 4 bases, with 17 bases left in between. Germline CDR1 LNHDA, CDR2 SQIVND (reference sequence). The CDR3 contains 16 residues. The CDR3 coding sequence is TGTGCCAGTAGTAGGGCGCGGGGAGACTTGTACAATGAGCAGTTCTTC. As protein: CASSRARGDLYNEQFF. The complete variable domain, with remaining parts taken from reference TRBV19 and TRBJ2-1, reads DGGITQSPKYLFRKEGQNVTLSCEQNLNHDAMYWYRQDPGQGLRLIYYSQIVNDFQKGDIAEGYSVSREKKESFPLTVTSAQKNPTAFYLCASSRARGDLYNEQFFGPGTRLTVL.

Details on this clonotype: As the CDR3 is not closed by the conserved phenylalanine or tryptophan, this likely results from a read error. The limits of the CDR3 on the DNA are not certain, so only TCRdb's listed CDR3 is given. The chain recombines TRBV7-6 with TRBJ2-7; TRBD1 is the table's D call and was not checked against the DNA. The CDR3 region is 16 residues in length, termini included. In germline, CDR1 is SGHVS, CDR2 FNYEAQ. CDR3 sequence: CASSPLGAVYGYTFGS.

A note on this clonotype: A much more abundant neighbour one base away suggests this may be a read error. This chain joins TRBV2 and TRBJ2-5, with D tentatively TRBD2 (6 bases). Trimming pared 8 bases from V and 11 bases from J, leaving 15 bases between. The CDR3 has 11 residues. Germline loops: CDR1 SNHLY, CDR2 FYNNEI. The CDR3 coding sequence is TGTGCCAGCGCGGGGTTGAATGAGCAGTACTTC. Protein product: CASAGLNEQYF.

The rearrangement joins TRBV6-1 to TRBJ1-2; tentative D call: TRBD1 (5 bases). This CDR3 contains 15 residues. Germline V gene lookup returns CDR1 MNHNS and CDR2 SASEGT. Trimming removed 3 bases from V and 2 bases from J, with 13 bases in between. The CDR3 region is CASSDLLRGNYGYTF. In DNA, the CDR3 is TGTGCCAGCAGTGACCTCCTACGGGGGAACTATGGCTACACCTTC.

The chain has TRBV13 and TRBJ2-3, with no clear D. In germline, CDR1 is PRHDT, CDR2 FYEKMQ (reference sequence). Trimming took 3 bases from V and 0 from J, leaving 7 bases between them. The CDR3 totals 14 residues. CDR3 amino acids: CASSFPQSTDTQYF. The CDR3 coding sequence is TGTGCCAGCAGCTTCCCGCAAAGCACAGATACGCAGTATTTT. Full variable domain (rest looked up from reference TRBV13 and TRBJ2-3): AAGVIQSPRHLIKEKRETATLKCYPIPRHDTVYWYQQGPGQDPQFLISFYEKMQSDKGSIPDRFSAQQFSDYHSELNMSSLELGDSALYFCASSFPQSTDTQYFGPGTRLTVL.

This clonotype has ten or more counts. The V gene is TRBV6-4, the J gene TRBJ1-1; TRBD1 might be the D (5 bases). This CDR3 is built from 15 residues. Trimming removed 0 bases from V and 1 base from J, with 9 bases in between. CDR1 MRHNA and CDR2 SNTAGT come from the germline V gene. This chain's CDR3 is CASSDSTAGNTEAFF. As DNA, the CDR3 is TGTGCCAGCAGTGACTCGACAGCGGGGAACACTGAAGCTTTCTTT.

This clonotype is labeled medium-sized. The gene calls are TRBV7-2 and TRBJ2-3; D ambiguous. This CDR3 comprises 12 residues. V lost 3 bases and J 4 bases, leaving 5 bases between the germline ends. Per the germline V gene, CDR1 is SGHTA and CDR2 is FQGNSA. This CDR3 reads CASSFPSDTQYF. CDR3 DNA sequence: TGTGCCAGCAGCTTCCCCTCAGATACGCAGTATTTT.

This clonotype turned up a few times. The conserved phenylalanine or tryptophan is not found at the CDR3 terminus, so this likely reflects a read error. The DNA is left out, because the CDR3 cannot be placed on it with certainty; the CDR3 is given as TCRdb lists it. V usage is TRBV27 and J usage is TRBJ2-7; no DNA check was done on the table's D call, TRBD2. The CDR3 extends over 15 residues, inclusive of both ends. CDR1 is MNHEY, CDR2 SMNVEV, per germline (reference sequence). CDR3 sequence reads: CASNKGLDGGYTFGS.

This clonotype was counted between two and nine times. The chain is built from TRBV5-5 and TRBJ1-3, with D uncertain. The germline V and J ends were trimmed by 5 bases and 0 bases, with 15 bases remaining between them. Looked up from germline, CDR1 is SGHKS and CDR2 is YYEKEE (reference sequence). The CDR3 spans 16 residues. The CDR3 sequence is CASSFGGFRSGNTIYF. The CDR3 coding sequence is TGTGCCAGCAGTTTCGGCGGGTTCCGCTCTGGAAACACCATATATTTT.

In regard to this clonotype: A much larger clone is a single base away; this may be a read error. This sequence joins TRBV6-6 and TRBJ2-3, with TRBD2 as a possible D gene (6 bases). V was clipped by 5 bases and J by 14 bases, with 29 bases between them. Germline V gene sequence: CDR1 MNHNY, CDR2 SVGAGI (reference sequence). The CDR3 consists of 16 residues. Written as DNA, the CDR3 is TGTGCCAGCAGTGGACCCGGGACTCTGAACACCGGGGAGCTGTATTTT. Protein: CASSGPGTLNTGELYF.

This clonotype was recorded at least ten times. The genes are TRBV5-1 and TRBJ1-2, with no clear D. Germline V gene sequence: CDR1 SGHRS, CDR2 YFSETQ. Trimming shortened V by 2 bases and J by 8 bases, and 10 bases separated the two germline ends. The CDR3 length is 12 residues. The CDR3 loop is CASSLFSGGYTF. CDR3 bases: TGCGCCAGCAGCTTATTTTCTGGAGGCTACACCTTC.

This clonotype appeared many times. This chain joins TRBV28 and TRBJ1-5, with D tentatively TRBD1 (5 bases). The germline V gene has CDR1 MDHEN and CDR2 SYDVKM. The CDR3 is made up of 15 amino acids. Trimming cost V 3 bases and J 5 bases, with 14 bases left between them. CDR3 protein: CASSFTGGQHQPQHF. For the CDR3, the DNA is TGTGCCAGCAGTTTCACTGGGGGTCAGCATCAGCCCCAGCATTTT.

Details on this clonotype: This could be a read error, since a much larger clone is one nucleotide away. The chain combines TRBV6-4 with TRBJ2-3, with 11 bases matching TRBD2. The DNA matches TRBJ2-7 better at its end, which makes the J call doubtful. The CDR3 is 15 amino acids. Germline V gives CDR1 MRHNA, CDR2 SNTAGT. CDR3 nucleotides: TGTGCCAGCAGCATCCTAGCGGGGGGACATAATGAGCAGTACTTC. This encodes CASSILAGGHNEQYF.

By share, this clonotype counts as medium-sized (0.01 to 0.1%). One end of the junction varies from germline; a read error may be responsible. The chain joins TRBV6-6 to TRBJ2-5; unclear D gene. Germline CDR1 reads MNHNY; CDR2 reads SVGAGI (reference sequence). The CDR3 has 13 residues. The CDR3 loop is CASSYLLQGTQYF. DNA of the CDR3: TGTGCCAGCAGTTACCTCTTGCAAGGGACCCAGTACTTC.

This clonotype showed up many times. The J gene is TRBJ1-5, the V gene TRBV6-1; weak D call: TRBD1 (5 bases). Trimming took off 3 bases at V and 5 bases at J, with 11 bases between the two ends. The CDR3 has 14 amino acids. Germline V gene sequence: CDR1 MNHNS, CDR2 SASEGT. CDR3 region: CASSEGWGYQPQHF. As DNA, the CDR3 is TGTGCCAGCAGTGAGGGGTGGGGGTATCAGCCCCAGCATTTT.

This clonotype was seen ten or more times. The rearrangement joins TRBV18 to TRBJ1-6; possibly TRBD1 for D (5 bases). Germline V lookup: CDR1 KGHSH, CDR2 LQKENI. There are 14 residues in the CDR3. Trimming stripped 3 bases from V and 7 bases from J, with 10 bases between. This chain's CDR3 is CASSPGLANSPLHF. The CDR3 DNA reads as TGTGCCAGCTCACCGGGACTGGCAAATTCACCCCTCCACTTT.

In this sample, this clonotype turned up a few times. This may stem from a read error, because a much larger clone lies one nucleotide away. This chain links TRBV7-6 with TRBJ2-7; TRBD2 aligns across 7 bases. The CDR3 has 16 amino acids. V was pared by 5 bases and J by 7 bases, with 17 bases of the junction left unmatched. From germline, CDR1 is SGHVS and CDR2 FNYEAQ. The CDR3 sequence is CASSGSGTGDPNEQYF. Here the CDR3 DNA reads TGTGCCAGCAGCGGCAGCGGGACTGGCGACCCCAATGAGCAGTACTTC.

This clonotype was seen many times. Since a much larger clone is just one base distant, this may be a read error. For the CDR3, the DNA is TGTGCCAGCAGTCCGGCAGAGTCCTACAATGAGCAGTACTTC. This encodes CASSPAESYNEQYF. The V call is TRBV6-1, the J call TRBJ2-7; D is uncertain. Looked up from germline, CDR1 is MNHNS and CDR2 is SASEGT. The CDR3 totals 14 residues. V was clipped by 5 bases and J by 7 bases, with 18 bases between them.

This clonotype qualifies as medium-sized (0.01 to 0.1%). This chain connects TRBV6-1 to TRBJ2-7; D is possibly TRBD1 (6 bases). V lost 0 bases, J lost 0 bases, and 6 bases lay in between. From germline, CDR1 is MNHNS and CDR2 SASEGT. The length of the CDR3 is 14 residues. The CDR3 DNA sequence: TGTGCCAGCAGTGAAGCGGACAGCTCCTACGAGCAGTACTTC. Amino acids: CASSEADSSYEQYF.

This clonotype was seen a handful of times. The chain carries TRBV19 and TRBJ2-3, with D possibly TRBD2 on 5 matching bases. V lost 0 bases, J lost 4 bases, and 17 bases lay in between. The CDR3 sequence is 17 residues long. Germline V gene sequence: CDR1 LNHDA, CDR2 SQIVND (reference sequence). Here the CDR3 DNA reads TGTGCCAGTAGTATAGATCTGGAGGCAGGCCGGGCAGATACGCAGTATTTT. The encoded protein is CASSIDLEAGRADTQYF.

The chain has TRBV19 and TRBJ1-5; 9 bases agree with TRBD1. Germline CDR1 LNHDA, CDR2 SQIVND (reference sequence). The CDR3 spans 14 residues. J was trimmed by 4 bases and V by 6 bases; bases with no gene match: 4. This CDR3 is CASRGQGGNQPQHF. CDR3 DNA sequence: TGTGCCAGTAGGGGACAGGGTGGGAATCAGCCCCAGCATTTT.

This clonotype was found many times. The chain uses TRBV10-3 and TRBJ2-1, with 8 bases matching TRBD2. This CDR3 comprises 15 residues. CDR1 is ENHRY, CDR2 SYGVKD, per germline. The V gene end was trimmed by 5 bases and the J gene end by 6 bases; junction bases not matched to a gene: 9. The CDR3 spells CAISITGGPGNEQFF. CDR3 nucleotide sequence: TGTGCCATCAGTATCACGGGGGGGCCCGGCAATGAGCAGTTCTTC.

The count of this clonotype is one. The conserved phenylalanine or tryptophan is not found at the CDR3 terminus, so this likely reflects a read error. The gene calls are TRBV12-3 or TRBV12-4 and TRBJ1-4; D ambiguous. The CDR3 loop spans 13 amino acids. The CDR3: CASRRGFNERLFI. CDR3 coding DNA: TGTGCCAGCAGGAGAGGCTTTAATGAAAGACTGTTTATT.

Turning to this clonotype: Because the CDR3 is missing its conserved closing phenylalanine or tryptophan, this is likely a read error. The limits of the CDR3 on the DNA are not certain, so only TCRdb's listed CDR3 is given. Here the CDR3 reads CASSLAGGLIYGYTFGP. The chain recombines TRBV12-3 or TRBV12-4 with TRBJ2-4; the D segment call TRBD1 is taken from the table without a DNA check. The CDR3 is 17 amino acids in total, end residues counted.

In its sample, this clonotype was seen a few times. The chain recombines TRBV6-1 with TRBJ1-3; tentative D call: TRBD1 (5 bases). The CDR3 loop spans 17 amino acids. V was shortened by 3 bases and J by 0 bases, with 15 bases between the two germline ends. The germline V gene encodes CDR1 MNHNS and CDR2 SASEGT. The CDR3 nucleotides are TGTGCCAGCAGTGAGGTATTTGCGGGGCTCTCTGGAAACACCATATATTTT. Amino acids: CASSEVFAGLSGNTIYF.